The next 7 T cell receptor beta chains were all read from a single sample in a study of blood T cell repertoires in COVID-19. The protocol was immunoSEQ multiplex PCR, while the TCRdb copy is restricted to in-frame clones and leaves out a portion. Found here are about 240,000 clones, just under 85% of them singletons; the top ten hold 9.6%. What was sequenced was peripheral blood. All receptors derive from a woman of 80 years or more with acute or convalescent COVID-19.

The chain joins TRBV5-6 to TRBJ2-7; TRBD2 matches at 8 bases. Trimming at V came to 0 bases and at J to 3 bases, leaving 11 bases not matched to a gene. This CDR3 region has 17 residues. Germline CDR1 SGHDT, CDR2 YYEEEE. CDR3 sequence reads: CASSLEGGLGVVYEQYF. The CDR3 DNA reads TGTGCCAGCAGCTTGGAAGGGGGACTAGGGGTAGTCTACGAGCAGTACTTC.

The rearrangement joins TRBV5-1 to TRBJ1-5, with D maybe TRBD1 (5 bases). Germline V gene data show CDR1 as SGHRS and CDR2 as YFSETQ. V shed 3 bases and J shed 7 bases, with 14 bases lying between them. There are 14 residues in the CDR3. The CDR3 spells CASSYKPDSQPQHF. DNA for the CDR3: TGCGCCAGCAGCTACAAACCCGACAGCCAGCCCCAGCATTTT. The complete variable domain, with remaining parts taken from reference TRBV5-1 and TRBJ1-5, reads KAGVTQTPRYLIKTRGQQVTLSCSPISGHRSVSWYQQTPGQGLQFLFEYFSETQRNKGNFPGRFSGRQFSNSRSEMNVSTLELGDSALYLCASSYKPDSQPQHFGDGTRLSIL.

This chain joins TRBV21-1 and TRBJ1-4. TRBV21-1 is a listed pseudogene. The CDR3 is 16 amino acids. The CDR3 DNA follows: TGTGCCAGCAGCTCCCACGGGGGGACCTGGAATGAAAAACTGTTTTTT. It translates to CASSSHGGTWNEKLFF.

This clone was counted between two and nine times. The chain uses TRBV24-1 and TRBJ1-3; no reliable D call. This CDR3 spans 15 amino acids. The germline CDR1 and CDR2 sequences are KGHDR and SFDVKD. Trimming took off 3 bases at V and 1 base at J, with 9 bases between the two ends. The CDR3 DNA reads TGTGCCACCAGTGATCCTCCAGGTTCTGGAAACACCATATATTTT. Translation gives CATSDPPGSGNTIYF.

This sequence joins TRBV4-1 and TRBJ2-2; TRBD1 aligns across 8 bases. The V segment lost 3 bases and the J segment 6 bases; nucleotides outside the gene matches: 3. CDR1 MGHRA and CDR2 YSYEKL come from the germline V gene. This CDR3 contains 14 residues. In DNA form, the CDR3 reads TGCGCCAGCAGCCAGGACAGGGCTTCCGGGGAGCTGTTTTTT. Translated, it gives CASSQDRASGELFF.

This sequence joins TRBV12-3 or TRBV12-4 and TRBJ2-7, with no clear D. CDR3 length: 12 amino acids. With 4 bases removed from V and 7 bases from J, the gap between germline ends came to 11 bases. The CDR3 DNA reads TGTGCCAGCAGTTCCATCCCGCGGGAGCAGTACTTC. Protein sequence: CASSSIPREQYF.

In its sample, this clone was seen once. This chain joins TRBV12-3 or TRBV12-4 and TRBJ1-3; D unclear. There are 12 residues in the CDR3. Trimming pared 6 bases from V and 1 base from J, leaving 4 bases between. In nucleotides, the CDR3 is TGTGCCAGCAGCCTTTCTGGAAACACCATATATTTT. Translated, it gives CASSLSGNTIYF.